Listed here are 8 T cell receptor beta chains from one sample, sequenced in a study of identical twins. TCRdb used MiXCR to reprocess the 5' RACE reads, holding one entry per CDR3 protein. The sample records 500,000 or so distinct CDR3 sequences, 14% being singletons. These sequences were also reported in another study, on yellow fever vaccine responses in identical twins.

Sequenced input: CD4+ T cells sorted from blood. The source is a woman aged 18 to 35 in good health.

This clonotype was detected only a few times. The V and J genes are TRBV20-1 and TRBJ2-7; 10 bases fit TRBD2. CDR3 length: 14 residues. After removal of 3 bases from V and 5 bases from J, the junction contained 7 bases not matched to a gene. CDR1 DFQATT and CDR2 SNEGSKA come from the germline V gene (reference sequence). The CDR3 loop reads CSARGTSGNNEQYF. The CDR3 DNA reads as TGCAGTGCTAGGGGAACTAGCGGGAATAACGAGCAGTACTTC.

This clonotype was found a few times. The chain couples TRBV18 to TRBJ1-1; TRBD1 agrees at 7 bases. CDR1 is KGHSH, CDR2 LQKENI, per germline. Trimming removed 0 bases from V and 1 base from J; junction bases left unmatched: 2. This CDR3 has 15 residues. Here the CDR3 DNA reads TGTGCCAGCTCACCACCGACAGGGCAGAACACTGAAGCTTTCTTT. Its protein product is CASSPPTGQNTEAFF.

The chain recombines TRBV7-9 with TRBJ2-2; D is perhaps TRBD1 (5 bases). Germline V lookup: CDR1 SEHNR, CDR2 FQNEAQ (reference sequence). The germline V and J ends were trimmed by 5 bases and 6 bases, with 16 bases remaining between them. The CDR3 contains 15 residues. In DNA, the CDR3 is TGTGCCAGCAGCCCCCCCAGGGAACTCCCCGGGGAGCTGTTTTTT. It translates to CASSPPRELPGELFF.

This clonotype turned up a few times. V and J are TRBV5-1 and TRBJ2-1; TRBD2 aligns across 8 bases. CDR3 length: 15 residues. V lost 0 bases, J lost 6 bases, and 5 bases stayed unmatched. The germline gives CDR1 SGHRS, CDR2 YFSETQ. As DNA, the CDR3 is TGCGCCAGCAGCTTGGGGCGGGGGGCCCCCAATGAGCAGTTCTTC. It encodes CASSLGRGAPNEQFF.

This clonotype was seen repeatedly, ten times or more. The V gene is TRBV20-1, the J gene TRBJ1-5, with a weak D call TRBD1 (6 bases). Per germline, CDR1 DFQATT and CDR2 SNEGSKA (reference sequence). Trimming left V 5 bases short and J 0 bases short, with 11 bases between. The CDR3 length is 14 residues. The CDR3 loop is CSAPDSYSNQPQHF. CDR3 nucleotide sequence: TGCAGTGCTCCGGACAGCTATAGCAATCAGCCCCAGCATTTT.

This chain joins TRBV9 and TRBJ2-1; tentative D call: TRBD1 (5 bases). The CDR3 covers 12 residues. V was clipped by 1 base and J by 12 bases, with 11 bases between them. Germline V gene sequence: CDR1 SGDLS, CDR2 YYNGEE. CDR3 region: CASSVRGLGQFF. The CDR3 DNA reads TGTGCCAGCAGCGTAAGGGGATTAGGGCAGTTCTTC.

The chain employs TRBV7-2 and TRBJ2-5; D is possibly TRBD1 (6 bases). Deletions cut 2 bases from V and 7 bases from J, with 17 bases between. In germline, CDR1 is SGHTA, CDR2 FQGNSA. The CDR3 is 15 residues long. As DNA, the CDR3 is TGTGCCAGCAGCTTAAGACAGGCTAGGTTGGCGACCCAGTACTTC. Encoded protein: CASSLRQARLATQYF.

In this sample, this clonotype turned up many times. The V gene is TRBV4-2, the J gene TRBJ2-1, with 8 bases identical to TRBD1. The CDR3 is 17 amino acids. Germline V gene sequence: CDR1 LGHNA, CDR2 YNFKEQ. V was clipped by 0 bases and J by 5 bases; unmatched bases: 9. Written as DNA, the CDR3 is TGTGCCAGCAGCCAAGATTGGAGGAGACAGGGGAACAATGAGCAGTTCTTC. This codes for CASSQDWRRQGNNEQFF.